These T cell receptor beta chains were read from a single sample in a study of TIL therapy for anti-PD-1-resistant metastatic lung cancer. Sequencing used immunoSEQ multiplex PCR; TCRdb keeps in-frame clones, though not all of them. The data hold about 45,000 clones, with roughly 78% observed a single time. The source was blood, collected at baseline. The receptors originated from a man aged 70-80 years with non-small cell lung cancer. Each CDR3 is given with its conserved first and last residue. D genes are given only for firm matches. The listing skips clone size in some rows; elsewhere it reads once, few, many or a size class.

cdr3_aa cdr3_nt clone_size j_call v_call d_call
CASRDNAATEAFF TGTGCCAGCAGGGATAATGCGGCCACTGAAGCTTTCTTT - TRBJ1-1 TRBV2 -
CASSQGEGEKLFF TGTGCCAGCTCACAAGGGGAGGGTGAAAAACTGTTTTTT few TRBJ1-4 TRBV18 -
CATSQDSYNSPLHF TGTGCCACCAGCCAGGACAGCTATAATTCACCCCTCCACTTT - TRBJ1-6 TRBV15 -
CASSLDQGMNTEAFF TGTGCCAGCAGCTTAGACCAGGGAATGAACACTGAAGCTTTCTTT - TRBJ1-1 TRBV7-8 -
CASSAGTEETQYF TGTGCCAGCAGCGCGGGGACAGAAGAGACCCAGTACTTC - TRBJ2-5 TRBV7-3 -
CSARAGTEAFF TGCAGTGCTAGAGCGGGCACTGAAGCTTTCTTT - TRBJ1-1 TRBV20-1 -
CASSSSPGTGGSGTF TGTGCCAGCAGCTCGTCCCCCGGGACAGGGGGATCGGGGACCTTC few TRBJ1-2 TRBV7-8 TRBD1
CASSFGLGQTGELFF TGTGCCAGCAGCTTTGGTCTCGGACAAACCGGGGAGCTGTTTTTT - TRBJ2-2 TRBV5-5 -
CASSADRVRYEQYF TGTGCCAGCTCCGCAGACAGGGTTCGCTACGAGCAGTACTTC - TRBJ2-7 TRBV18 TRBD1
CASGRMEAFF TGTGCCAGCGGGAGGATGGAAGCTTTCTTT - TRBJ1-1 TRBV28 -